This T cell receptor (beta chain) was captured by sequencing in a study of monozygotic twins with inflammatory bowel disease. Broader study findings: Against healthy co-twins, IBD patients had lower TCRbeta diversity (measured by inverse Simpson). Possibly reflecting limited power, no difference in repertoire similarity was found between concordant and discordant twins.

Worth noting for this clonotype: Its matching antigen is unknown.

This CDR3 region has 15 residues. Per germline, CDR1 SGHNT and CDR2 YENEEA. TCRdb reanalyzed the 5' RACE reads, giving one entry per CDR3 protein sequence and no DNA. The listing contains just under 45,000 distinct CDR3 sequences. This clonotype originated in a human donor with ulcerative colitis or Crohn's disease, or a healthy co-twin of an affected twin (not recorded which). The chain employs TRBV11-3 and TRBJ2-3; the D call from TCRdb, TRBD1, cannot be confirmed without DNA. Sequenced material: blood. This chain's CDR3 is CASPPGTTGTDTQYF.